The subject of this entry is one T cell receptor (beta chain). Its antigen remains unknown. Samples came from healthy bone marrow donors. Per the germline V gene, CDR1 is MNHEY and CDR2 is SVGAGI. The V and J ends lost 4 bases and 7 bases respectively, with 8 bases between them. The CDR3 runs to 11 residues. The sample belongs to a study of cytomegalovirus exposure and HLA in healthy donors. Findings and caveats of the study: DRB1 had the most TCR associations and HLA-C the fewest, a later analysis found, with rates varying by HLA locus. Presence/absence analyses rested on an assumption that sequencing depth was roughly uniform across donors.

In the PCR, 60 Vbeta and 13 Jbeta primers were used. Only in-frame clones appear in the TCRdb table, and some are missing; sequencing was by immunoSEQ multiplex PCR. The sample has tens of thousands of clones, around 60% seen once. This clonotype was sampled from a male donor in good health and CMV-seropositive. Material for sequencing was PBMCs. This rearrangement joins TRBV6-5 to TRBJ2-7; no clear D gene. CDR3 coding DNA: TGTGCCAGCAGTTCCCCCGGGGAGCAGTACTTC. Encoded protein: CASSSPGEQYF.